These 24 T cell receptor beta chains were sequenced from one sample in a study of blood T cells in healthy people across ages. Sample-barcoded 5' priming and a J-beta primer mix drove a second PCR of about 6 to 11 cycles. TCRdb reprocessed the 5' RACE reads via MiXCR and lists one record per CDR3 protein. This table has 1.5 million to 2 million distinct CDR3 sequences, roughly 27% appearing once. The sample taken for sequencing was blood. The receptor set was obtained from a woman aged 30 to 39 in good health.

As for this clonotype: Just one base apart from a much larger clone, this may be a read error. The CDR3 loop is CASRERDRSSYEQYF. The CDR3 DNA follows: TGTGCCAGCAGGGAACGGGACAGGTCATCCTACGAGCAGTACTTC. The V and J genes are TRBV28 and TRBJ2-7, with 8 bases fitting TRBD1. The V gene end was trimmed by 6 bases and the J gene end by 1 base; junction bases not matched to a gene: 8. The V gene's germline CDR1 is MDHEN and CDR2 SYDVKM. The CDR3 length is 15 residues.

Details on this clonotype: Likely a read error: the CDR3 ends without its conserved phenylalanine or tryptophan. The V and J genes are TRBV11-2 and TRBJ2-1; D gene ambiguous. Trimming removed 0 bases from V and 2 bases from J, with 14 bases in between. This CDR3 spans 17 amino acids. CDR1 and CDR2 from the germline V gene are SGHAT and FQNNGV. This chain's CDR3 is CASSLERGSLTYNEQFC. The CDR3 DNA sequence: TGTGCCAGCAGCTTAGAAAGAGGAAGTCTCACCTACAATGAGCAGTTCTGC.

The J gene is TRBJ1-6, the V gene TRBV12-3 or TRBV12-4, with a weak D call TRBD1 (5 bases). V lost 5 bases and J lost 8, with 16 bases in between. The CDR3 runs to 15 residues. The DNA for the CDR3 is TGTGCCAGCAGTCCCACTCGCCCGGGGGATTCACCCCTCCACTTT. Translating gives CASSPTRPGDSPLHF.

This clonotype has more than one count but fewer than ten. V is TRBV10-1 and J is TRBJ2-1, with D possibly matching TRBD2 (6 bases). CDR1 is WNHNN and CDR2 is SYGVQD in the germline V gene (reference sequence). This CDR3 region has 14 residues. V shed 6 bases and J shed 10 bases, with 19 bases lying between them. The DNA of the CDR3 is TGCGCCAGCAGCTTGGACTACCTGGAGGGGGAGCAGTTCTTC. Its translation: CASSLDYLEGEQFF.

This clonotype was picked up many times. The CDR3 loop reads CASCSGPYEQYF. The DNA for the CDR3 is TGTGCCAGCTGTAGCGGGCCCTACGAGCAGTACTTC. The gene calls are TRBV12-3 or TRBV12-4 and TRBJ2-7; TRBD2 matches 7 bases. The V gene end was trimmed by 8 bases and the J gene end by 2 bases; junction bases not matched to a gene: 3. The CDR3 is 12 amino acids.

Turning to this clonotype: This could be a read error, since a much larger clone is one nucleotide away. The CDR3 here is CATRGGGYNEQYF. The CDR3 coding sequence is TGTGCCACCCGAGGGGGAGGATACAATGAGCAGTACTTC. V is TRBV21-1 and J is TRBJ2-1; TRBD2 is the table's D call, not checked against the DNA. The J call may be in error: the DNA end matches TRBJ2-7 better. TRBV21-1 is a listed pseudogene. This CDR3 is built from 13 residues.

This clonotype has more than one count but fewer than ten. The V call is TRBV7-3, the J call TRBJ2-2; maybe TRBD2 (6 bases). This CDR3 spans 14 amino acids. CDR1 is SGHTA, CDR2 FQGTGA, per germline. The V end lost 8 bases, the J end lost 7 bases, and 17 bases lay between the germline ends. The DNA for the CDR3 is TGTGCCAGCGGGGGGTCGATGAGAGACGGGGAGCTGTTTTTT. As protein: CASGGSMRDGELFF.

The CDR3 here is CASSEGARALMNTEAFF. The CDR3 nucleotides read TGCGCCAGCAGCGAAGGGGCTAGGGCCTTAATGAACACTGAAGCTTTCTTT. The V call is TRBV5-1, the J call TRBJ1-1, with a weak D call TRBD1 (5 bases). The CDR3 length is 17 residues. V lost 4 bases and J 0 bases, leaving 19 bases between the germline ends. Germline CDR1 SGHRS, CDR2 YFSETQ.

This clonotype was seen a single time. CDR3: CASSQAPPGTSGLSSYNEQFF. CDR3 in DNA: TGCGCCAGCAGCCAGGCGCCTCCGGGGACTAGCGGGTTAAGCTCCTACAATGAGCAGTTCTTC. The chain links TRBV4-1 to TRBJ2-1; 12 positions match TRBD2. The germline CDR1 and CDR2 sequences are MGHRA and YSYEKL. There are 21 residues in the CDR3. The J segment lost 0 bases and the V segment lost 3 bases, leaving 15 bases of the junction unmatched.

This clonotype was found a few times. This chain uses TRBV6-5 with TRBJ1-2, with D uncertain. CDR3 size: 15 residues. V lost 2 bases to trimming and J lost 4 bases, with 14 bases between them. Germline CDR1 and CDR2: MNHEY and SVGAGI. The DNA of the CDR3 is TGTGCCAGCAGTTACGACCTGCGCGGCCCCTATGGCTACACCTTC. This sequence encodes CASSYDLRGPYGYTF.

The V call is TRBV7-7, the J call TRBJ2-1, with 16 bases fitting TRBD2. Trimming at V came to 4 bases and at J to 12 bases, leaving 27 bases not matched to a gene. CDR1 is SSHAT, CDR2 FNYEAQ, per germline (reference sequence). CDR3 length: 22 residues. CDR3 in DNA: TGTGCCAGCAGCTCGAGACACGGATCGGGACCGGGACTAGCGGGAGGGCCGGATCGGCAGTTCTTC. Residues: CASSSRHGSGPGLAGGPDRQFF.

Comments on this clonotype: The germline gene is not matched at one end of the junction; a read error may be the cause. The V call is TRBV5-1, the J call TRBJ2-1; the D gene is possibly TRBD2 (5 bases). Germline V gives CDR1 SGHRS, CDR2 YFSETQ. This CDR3 has 15 amino acids. CDR3 sequence: CASSLEASRGNGQFF. The CDR3 DNA sequence: TGCGCCAGCAGCTTGGAGGCTAGCCGAGGCAATGGGCAGTTCTTC.

Notes on this clonotype: A read error may explain this, as a much larger clone is one base away. The chain employs TRBV15 and TRBJ2-7; TRBD2 matches 12 bases. The CDR3 is 19 amino acids. The germline V gene encodes CDR1 LNHNV and CDR2 YYDKDF (reference sequence). CDR3 residues: CASSRPKGVAGTSGYEQYF. CDR3 nucleotides: TGTGCCTCCAGCAGGCCCAAGGGGGTCGCCGGGACTAGCGGGTACGAGCAGTACTTC.

Ten or more counts support this clonotype. The chain couples TRBV7-2 to TRBJ2-1; D is possibly TRBD2 (6 bases). Between the trimmed V and J ends, which lost 4 bases and 8 bases, there was a span of 12 bases. The germline V gene has CDR1 SGHTA and CDR2 FQGNSA. The CDR3 covers 13 residues. The CDR3, as DNA: TGTGCCAGCAGCTCCTGGGGGGTGGATGAGCAGTTCTTC. Amino acid sequence: CASSSWGVDEQFF.

CDR3 nucleotides: TGCGCCAGCAGCTTGGCCGAGGGGGCTGGTGAGCAGTACTTC. Its protein is CASSLAEGAGEQYF. The chain has TRBV5-1 and TRBJ2-7; TRBD1 agrees at 7 bases. CDR1 and CDR2 from the germline V gene are SGHRS and YFSETQ. This CDR3 contains 14 residues. V lost 0 bases, J lost 7 bases, and 7 bases stayed unmatched.

This clonotype was seen ten or more times. This CDR3 is CASSFSLAGDYYEQYF. CDR3 DNA: TGCGCCAGCAGCTTTAGTCTAGCGGGGGACTACTACGAGCAGTACTTC. The rearrangement uses TRBV5-1 and TRBJ2-7, with 10 nucleotides matching TRBD2. With 2 bases clipped from V and 3 bases from J, the junction kept 8 bases outside the gene matches. The CDR3 loop spans 16 amino acids. Germline V gene lookup returns CDR1 SGHRS and CDR2 YFSETQ.

The genes are TRBV20-1 and TRBJ2-7, with D perhaps assigned TRBD1 or TRBD2 (5 bases each). V gave up 7 bases and J gave up 7 bases, with 20 bases separating them. The germline V gene encodes CDR1 DFQATT and CDR2 SNEGSKA (reference sequence). There are 13 residues in the CDR3. The CDR3 DNA reads as TGCAGTGTCAAGGGGACCTCCTACAATGAGCAGTACTTC. This gives the protein CSVKGTSYNEQYF.

The V and J genes are TRBV12-3 or TRBV12-4 and TRBJ2-1; 9 bases map to TRBD1. V trimming: 7 bases; J trimming: 8 bases; junction bases outside the gene matches: 9. The CDR3 length is 14 residues. CDR3 DNA sequence: TGTGCCAGCACCGCCGGGACAGGGATGTATGAGCAGTTCTTC. Translating it yields CASTAGTGMYEQFF.

This sequence joins TRBV4-2 and TRBJ1-4, with D hard to call. The V gene's germline CDR1 is LGHNA and CDR2 YNFKEQ. Trimming took 3 bases from V and 3 from J, leaving 14 bases between them. This CDR3 spans 16 amino acids. The DNA for the CDR3 is TGTGCCAGCAGCCATACACCGGCAGACGCTAATGAAAAACTGTTTTTT. Translation: CASSHTPADANEKLFF.

The rearrangement uses TRBV29-1 and TRBJ2-1, with 7 bases aligning to TRBD2. Germline-derived CDR1 and CDR2 are SQVTM and ANQGSEA. The length of the CDR3 is 12 residues. V was clipped by 7 bases and J by 8 bases; unmatched bases: 8. The DNA for the CDR3 is TGCAGCGCCACGGGGGGTGGCGATGAGCAGTTCTTC. Residues: CSATGGGDEQFF.

The table lists this clonotype with a few counts. The genes are TRBV20-1 and TRBJ2-1, with D maybe TRBD1 (6 bases). The V end was cut by 5 bases, the J end by 5 bases, with 13 bases between. CDR1 is DFQATT, CDR2 SNEGSKA, per germline (reference sequence). This CDR3 is 13 amino acids long. CDR3 coding DNA: TGCAGTGCTTGGACCGGGACAAACAATGAGCAGTTCTTC. This translates into CSAWTGTNNEQFF.

This clonotype was detected many times. The chain employs TRBV7-6 and TRBJ2-5; a possible D gene is TRBD1 (5 bases). Looked up from germline, CDR1 is SGHVS and CDR2 is FNYEAQ. V gave up 3 bases and J gave up 5 bases, with 16 bases separating them. The CDR3 loop spans 15 amino acids. CDR3 DNA: TGTGCCAGCAGCTTGATGACAGCGAACCTTGAGACCCAGTACTTC. This encodes CASSLMTANLETQYF.

This sequence joins TRBV12-3 or TRBV12-4 and TRBJ1-1, with D maybe TRBD1 (5 bases). This CDR3 is 11 amino acids long. V lost 3 bases, J lost 7 bases, and 6 bases lay in between. This CDR3 reads CASSFDSEAFF. The CDR3 DNA sequence: TGTGCCAGCAGTTTTGACAGTGAAGCTTTCTTT.

This sequence joins TRBV28 and TRBJ2-7, with TRBD1 identical over 7 bases. The CDR3 contains 13 residues. With V trimmed by 7 bases and J by 3 bases, 6 bases remained unmatched. Germline V gene sequence: CDR1 MDHEN, CDR2 SYDVKM. The CDR3 bases are TGTGCCAGCACCAGGGGGAACGGCTACGAGCAGTACTTC. Translated: CASTRGNGYEQYF.